This T cell receptor beta chain was identified during a study of T cell responses to AZD1222 COVID-19 vaccine. At the level of the study: Pooled together were second doses at about 4 or about 12 weeks.

About this clone itself: The antigen is not known.

CDR1 and CDR2 (germline): LNHNV, YYDKDF (reference sequence). The CDR3 loop spans 12 amino acids. V gave up 6 bases and J gave up 8 bases, with 11 bases separating them. This table comes from immunoSEQ multiplex PCR, and its TCRdb copy is limited to in-frame clones, with some not included. The table includes 150,000 to 200,000 clones, around 94% detected once. Findings of the study overall: Donors, mostly white British, included more females; clonal diversity was possibly underestimated. It was only after the peak T cell response that any repertoires were sampled. Vaccination with two AZD1222 doses was followed by a rise in Spike-specific TCR breadth and depth.

The material was peripheral blood, obtained on day 0 of AZD1222 vaccination. The V call is TRBV15, the J call TRBJ2-1; TRBD2 is a possible D gene (5 bases). The sequence was collected from an adult in good health. CDR3 in amino acids: CATRVANHEQFF. CDR3 coding DNA: TGTGCCACCAGAGTAGCGAACCATGAGCAGTTCTTC.